This note documents a single TCR beta chain sequence. The data derive from a study of blood T cell repertoires in COVID-19. The wider study: From the United States, Italy and Spain came samples of acute and convalescent COVID-19. Nucleic acid was either cDNA or gDNA, and it came from T cells, B-cell-depleted T cells, or PBMCs.

V lost 0 bases, J lost 4 bases, and 5 bases stayed unmatched. Germline CDR1 is MNHEY and CDR2 is SVGAGI. CDR3 length equals 15 residues. Original analysis: Estimates of nucleated cell counts were drawn from the amplification of reference gene primers. TCRdb's copy holds only in-frame clones and misses some; the assay was immunoSEQ multiplex PCR. That table supplies the V and J calls and clone size; D and trimming were determined from the DNA. The data show fewer than 95,000 clones, about 91% seen once. The clonotype originates from a woman at least 80 years old with acute or convalescent COVID-19. The sequenced sample consisted of peripheral blood. This sequence joins TRBV6-5 and TRBJ1-2, with 7 nucleotides matching TRBD1. The CDR3 DNA sequence: TGTGCCAGCAGTTACTCGAATTCAGGGGGCTATGGCTACACCTTC. Translated: CASSYSNSGGYGYTF.